Many counts were recorded for the clone carrying this T cell receptor (beta chain). Antigen specificity is unknown. Germline CDR1 reads SQVTM; CDR2 reads ANQGSEA. V was clipped by 5 bases and J by 6 bases; unmatched bases: 8. This CDR3 has 13 residues. This record belongs to a study of CD8 T cells in ankylosing spondylitis. Whole-study results and caveats: Seven to nine highly homologous variants formed a TCR beta motif that appeared characteristic of ankylosing spondylitis blood.

TCRdb reprocessed the 5' RACE reads via MiXCR and lists one record per CDR3 protein. The sample contains 130,000 or so distinct CDR3 sequences, approximately 17% of which appear only once. The J gene is TRBJ2-7, the V gene TRBV29-1; 9 nucleotides agree with TRBD2. What was sequenced was blood, either unsorted or a sorted T cell fraction (not recorded which). The receptor was derived from a male donor with ankylosing spondylitis. In nucleotides, the CDR3 is TGCAGCGTTCTGGGACTAGCTGACAGCGAGCAGTACTTC. Its translation is CSVLGLADSEQYF.